Described below is a single T cell receptor (beta chain) sequence and its context. This sample was included in a study of identifying expanded T cells in peripheral blood. Germline-derived CDR1 and CDR2 are SGHTA and FQGNSA. Trimming stripped 1 base from V and 6 bases from J, with 13 bases between. The CDR3 has 14 residues. Using immunoSEQ multiplex PCR, the repertoire was profiled, and TCRdb retains in-frame clones only, with some absent. The sample consists of roughly 100,000 clones, 75% to 90% of them appearing once. V gene TRBV7-2 combines with J gene TRBJ2-7; D is undetermined. The TCR sequence derives from a person aged 18 to 75 in good health. Sequenced sample: blood. The CDR3 region is CASSLGGSRSEQYF. Here the CDR3 DNA reads TGTGCCAGCAGCTTAGGGGGATCCCGTTCCGAGCAGTACTTC.